A selection of T cell receptor beta chains follows, all from one sample in a study of blood T cell repertoires in COVID-19. Data came from immunoSEQ multiplex PCR; TCRdb stores just in-frame clones and leaves some out. The sample has about 270,000 clones, approximately 86% seen once; the top ten hold roughly 9.8%. Sequenced: peripheral blood. The source is a man aged 35 to 55 who had recovered from COVID-19. Each CDR3 is given with its conserved first and last residue. The order of the fields is clone size, J gene, D gene, V gene, CDR3 protein, CDR3 DNA. A D gene is named only where the DNA matches it firmly. The size field is filled for only some rows; it gives once, few, many or a size class.

clone_size: once; j_call: TRBJ2-2; d_call: NA; v_call: TRBV2; cdr3_aa: CASSHEGLHGVRLNTGELFF; cdr3_nt: TGTGCCAGCAGCCACGAAGGTTTACACGGGGTCAGACTAAACACCGGGGAGCTGTTTTTT
clone_size: NA; j_call: TRBJ2-7; d_call: NA; v_call: TRBV5-1; cdr3_aa: CASSRTSSVPYEQYF; cdr3_nt: TGCGCCAGCAGCCGGACCTCTAGCGTGCCCTACGAGCAGTACTTC
clone_size: NA; j_call: TRBJ2-7; d_call: TRBD1; v_call: TRBV6-5; cdr3_aa: CASSIQGAEQYF; cdr3_nt: TGTGCCAGCAGCATACAGGGGGCCGAGCAGTACTTC
clone_size: few; j_call: TRBJ2-3; d_call: NA; v_call: TRBV14; cdr3_aa: CASSQVAGNTDTQYF; cdr3_nt: TGTGCCAGCAGCCAAGTTGCAGGGAACACAGATACGCAGTATTTT
clone_size: once; j_call: TRBJ2-1; d_call: TRBD1; v_call: TRBV4-3; cdr3_aa: CACEQGARNEQFF; cdr3_nt: TGCGCCTGCGAACAGGGGGCGCGGAATGAGCAGTTCTTC
clone_size: NA; j_call: TRBJ1-2; d_call: NA; v_call: TRBV5-4; cdr3_aa: CASNVGGNYGYTF; cdr3_nt: TGTGCCAGCAACGTAGGAGGGAACTATGGCTACACCTTC
clone_size: once; j_call: TRBJ1-3; d_call: TRBD1; v_call: TRBV19; cdr3_aa: CASGQGSGNTIYF; cdr3_nt: TGTGCCAGCGGACAGGGAAGTGGAAACACCATATATTTT
clone_size: NA; j_call: TRBJ2-1; d_call: NA; v_call: TRBV5-1; cdr3_aa: CASSLSPLNEQFF; cdr3_nt: TGCGCCAGCAGCTTGTCCCCCTTAAATGAGCAGTTCTTC
clone_size: NA; j_call: TRBJ1-1; d_call: NA; v_call: TRBV18; cdr3_aa: CASSPLLREVGNTEAFF; cdr3_nt: TGTGCCAGCTCACCACTCTTGAGGGAGGTGGGGAACACTGAAGCTTTCTTT
clone_size: NA; j_call: TRBJ1-4; d_call: NA; v_call: TRBV18; cdr3_aa: CASSQGQLNEKLFF; cdr3_nt: TGTGCCAGCTCACAAGGACAGCTTAATGAAAAACTGTTTTTT
clone_size: NA; j_call: TRBJ2-3; d_call: NA; v_call: TRBV6-5; cdr3_aa: CASREARRDTQYF; cdr3_nt: TGTGCCAGCAGGGAGGCCCGGCGGGATACGCAGTATTTT
clone_size: once; j_call: TRBJ1-5; d_call: NA; v_call: TRBV6-5; cdr3_aa: CASSIRQYSNQPQHF; cdr3_nt: TGTGCCAGCAGTATTCGACAGTATAGCAATCAGCCCCAGCATTTT
clone_size: once; j_call: TRBJ2-3; d_call: NA; v_call: TRBV5-4; cdr3_aa: CASTGPRQRSTDTQYF; cdr3_nt: TGTGCCAGCACCGGTCCCAGGCAGCGGAGCACAGATACGCAGTATTTT
clone_size: NA; j_call: TRBJ2-7; d_call: NA; v_call: TRBV9; cdr3_aa: CASSVVEEPYEQYF; cdr3_nt: TGTGCCAGCAGCGTAGTGGAGGAACCTTACGAGCAGTACTTC
clone_size: once; j_call: TRBJ2-1; d_call: NA; v_call: TRBV19; cdr3_aa: CASSIRGLEFDEQFF; cdr3_nt: TGTGCCAGTAGTATCCGGGGGTTAGAATTCGATGAGCAGTTCTTC
clone_size: NA; j_call: TRBJ2-5; d_call: NA; v_call: TRBV5-1; cdr3_aa: CASSWGSGQETQYF; cdr3_nt: TGCGCCAGCAGCTGGGGGAGCGGGCAAGAGACCCAGTACTTC
clone_size: NA; j_call: TRBJ2-2; d_call: NA; v_call: TRBV11-2; cdr3_aa: CASSLERTNTGELFF; cdr3_nt: TGTGCCAGCAGCTTAGAGAGGACGAACACCGGGGAGCTGTTTTTT
clone_size: NA; j_call: TRBJ2-7; d_call: NA; v_call: TRBV11-2; cdr3_aa: CASSNTLDSYEQYF; cdr3_nt: TGTGCCAGCAGCAATACACTAGACTCCTACGAGCAGTACTTC
clone_size: NA; j_call: TRBJ1-2; d_call: NA; v_call: TRBV6-2/TRBV6-3; cdr3_aa: CASSYSQGLDYGYTF; cdr3_nt: TGTGCCAGCAGTTACTCTCAGGGGCTTGACTATGGCTACACCTTC
clone_size: NA; j_call: TRBJ2-1; d_call: TRBD1; v_call: TRBV5-4; cdr3_aa: CASSWTGGSYNEQFF; cdr3_nt: TGTGCCAGCAGCTGGACAGGGGGATCCTACAATGAGCAGTTCTTC
clone_size: NA; j_call: TRBJ2-1; d_call: NA; v_call: TRBV9; cdr3_aa: CASSPTGSSYNEQFF; cdr3_nt: TGTGCCAGCAGCCCCACCGGGAGCTCCTACAATGAGCAGTTCTTC
clone_size: NA; j_call: TRBJ2-7; d_call: NA; v_call: TRBV11-1; cdr3_aa: CASSPSGRGYEQYF; cdr3_nt: NA
clone_size: NA; j_call: TRBJ1-2; d_call: TRBD1; v_call: TRBV14; cdr3_aa: CASSLDRRGGYTF; cdr3_nt: TGTGCCAGCAGCCTGGACAGGAGGGGCGGCTACACCTTC
clone_size: NA; j_call: TRBJ2-7; d_call: NA; v_call: TRBV25-1; cdr3_aa: CASSESVKSYEQYF; cdr3_nt: TGTGCCAGCAGTGAATCGGTCAAATCCTACGAGCAGTACTTC
clone_size: once; j_call: TRBJ2-3; d_call: NA; v_call: TRBV18; cdr3_aa: CASSPPEGDTQYF; cdr3_nt: TGTGCCAGCTCACCACCCGAGGGTGATACGCAGTATTTT
clone_size: once; j_call: TRBJ1-4; d_call: NA; v_call: TRBV18; cdr3_aa: CASSDSEKLFF; cdr3_nt: TGTGCCAGCTCGGACAGTGAAAAACTGTTTTTT
clone_size: NA; j_call: TRBJ1-2; d_call: NA; v_call: TRBV7-2; cdr3_aa: CASSHLPSRYGYTF; cdr3_nt: TGTGCCAGCAGCCACCTCCCCTCGAGGTATGGCTACACCTTC
clone_size: NA; j_call: TRBJ1-1; d_call: NA; v_call: TRBV6-5; cdr3_aa: CASSYSYGQLNTEAFF; cdr3_nt: TGTGCCAGCAGTTACTCGTACGGACAGCTGAACACTGAAGCTTTCTTT
clone_size: once; j_call: TRBJ1-2; d_call: NA; v_call: TRBV29-1; cdr3_aa: CSVTLDTPYGYTF; cdr3_nt: TGCAGCGTTACCTTGGACACTCCCTATGGCTACACCTTC
clone_size: NA; j_call: TRBJ1-1; d_call: NA; v_call: TRBV6-2/TRBV6-3; cdr3_aa: CASSALLLRGTEAFF; cdr3_nt: TGTGCCAGCAGCGCTCTTTTGTTGCGGGGAACTGAAGCTTTCTTT
clone_size: few; j_call: TRBJ1-5; d_call: NA; v_call: TRBV19; cdr3_aa: CASTLGGDQPQHF; cdr3_nt: TGTGCCAGTACCCTAGGGGGAGATCAGCCCCAGCATTTT
clone_size: NA; j_call: TRBJ2-3; d_call: NA; v_call: TRBV7-9; cdr3_aa: CASNQVGLDLTDTQYF; cdr3_nt: TGTGCCAGCAACCAGGTTGGTTTAGACCTCACAGATACGCAGTATTTT
clone_size: NA; j_call: TRBJ1-3; d_call: NA; v_call: TRBV19; cdr3_aa: CASSSVGKGEFGNTIYF; cdr3_nt: TGTGCCAGTAGTTCTGTCGGCAAGGGAGAATTTGGAAACACCATATATTTT
clone_size: NA; j_call: TRBJ2-1; d_call: TRBD2; v_call: TRBV18; cdr3_aa: CASSPVSSGYNEQFF; cdr3_nt: TGTGCCAGCTCACCAGTCTCTAGCGGTTACAATGAGCAGTTCTTC
clone_size: NA; j_call: TRBJ2-3; d_call: TRBD2; v_call: TRBV5-4; cdr3_aa: CASSRGGPGRDTQYF; cdr3_nt: TGTGCCAGCAGCCGCGGGGGTCCCGGGAGAGATACGCAGTATTTT
clone_size: NA; j_call: TRBJ1-2; d_call: TRBD1; v_call: TRBV20-1; cdr3_aa: CSAWTGTSSTF; cdr3_nt: TGCAGTGCTTGGACAGGGACATCGTCCACCTTC
clone_size: once; j_call: TRBJ2-2; d_call: TRBD1; v_call: TRBV10-3; cdr3_aa: CAISYKGTGGTGELFF; cdr3_nt: TGTGCCATCAGTTATAAGGGGACAGGGGGCACCGGGGAGCTGTTTTTT